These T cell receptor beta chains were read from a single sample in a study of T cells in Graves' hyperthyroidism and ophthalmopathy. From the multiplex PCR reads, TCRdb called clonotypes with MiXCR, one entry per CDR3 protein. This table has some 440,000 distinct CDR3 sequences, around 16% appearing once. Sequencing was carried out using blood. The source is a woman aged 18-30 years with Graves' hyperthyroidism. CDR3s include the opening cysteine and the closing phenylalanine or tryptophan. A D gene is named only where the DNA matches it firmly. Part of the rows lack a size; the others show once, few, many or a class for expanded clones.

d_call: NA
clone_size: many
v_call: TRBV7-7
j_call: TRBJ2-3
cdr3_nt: TGTGCTAGCAGCTTAGGATGGGGGAACACAGATACGCAGTATTTT
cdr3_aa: CASSLGWGNTDTQYF

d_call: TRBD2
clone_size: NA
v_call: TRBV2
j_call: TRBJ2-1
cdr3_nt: TGCGCCAGCAGCTCAACGCCGGGTCTAGCGGCGAACAATGAGCAGTTCTTC
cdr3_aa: CASSSTPGLAANNEQFF

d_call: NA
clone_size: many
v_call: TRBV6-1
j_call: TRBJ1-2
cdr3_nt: TGTGCCAGCAGTTCGGGCGGGGGGGGAGGCTACACCTTC
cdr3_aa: CASSSGGGGGYTF

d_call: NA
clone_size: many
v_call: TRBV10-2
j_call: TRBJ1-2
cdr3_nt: TGCGCCAGCAGATTGGGACTTACTAACTATGGCTACACCTTC
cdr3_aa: CASRLGLTNYGYTF

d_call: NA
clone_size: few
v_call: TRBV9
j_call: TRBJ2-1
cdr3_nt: TGTGCCAGCAGCGCCCGGGACTTCCCCTACAATGAGCAGTTCTTC
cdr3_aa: CASSARDFPYNEQFF

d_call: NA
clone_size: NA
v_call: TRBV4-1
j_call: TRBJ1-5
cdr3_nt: TGCGCCAGCAGCCAACGGACAACCAATCAGCCCCAGCATTTT
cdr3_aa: CASSQRTTNQPQHF

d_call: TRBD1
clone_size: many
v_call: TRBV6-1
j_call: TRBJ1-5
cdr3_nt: TGTGCCAGCAGTCCGGGACAGGGGGCCGCTCATCAGCCCCAGCATTTT
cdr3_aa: CASSPGQGAAHQPQHF

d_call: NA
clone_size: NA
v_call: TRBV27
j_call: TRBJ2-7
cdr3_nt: TGTGCCAGCAGTTCTGGGGCGGCCTACGAGCAGTACTTC
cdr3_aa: CASSSGAAYEQYF

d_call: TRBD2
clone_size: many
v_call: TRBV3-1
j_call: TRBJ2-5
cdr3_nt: TGTGCCAGCAGCCAACGGGAGGGGATGAGGGAGACCCAGTACTTC
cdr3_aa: CASSQREGMRETQYF

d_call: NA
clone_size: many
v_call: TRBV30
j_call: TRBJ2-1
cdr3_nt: TGTGCCTGGAGTGTAAAGGGCAGTTCCTACAATGAGCAGTTCTTC
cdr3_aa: CAWSVKGSSYNEQFF

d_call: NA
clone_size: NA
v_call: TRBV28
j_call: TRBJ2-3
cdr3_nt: TGTGCCAGCAGTTCCCCACAGGGCCACACAGATACGCAGTATTTT
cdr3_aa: CASSSPQGHTDTQYF

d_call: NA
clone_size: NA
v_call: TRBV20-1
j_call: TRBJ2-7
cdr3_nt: TGCAGTGCTAGAGGCCCCCGGAGAGCCGGTACCTACGAGCAGTACTTC
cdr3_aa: CSARGPRRAGTYEQYF

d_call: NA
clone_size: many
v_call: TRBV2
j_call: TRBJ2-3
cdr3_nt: TGTGCCAGCAGTGAAGAACGTTTAGGCGGTAGCACAGATACGCAGTATTTT
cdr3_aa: CASSEERLGGSTDTQYF

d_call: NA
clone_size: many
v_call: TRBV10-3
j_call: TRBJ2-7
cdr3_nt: TGTGCCATCAGTTCGCAGGGGACCTACGAGCAGTACTTC
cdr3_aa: CAISSQGTYEQYF

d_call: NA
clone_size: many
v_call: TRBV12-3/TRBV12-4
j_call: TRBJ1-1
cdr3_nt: TGTGCCAGCAGTTCCACGGATGTGAACACTGAAGCTTTCTTT
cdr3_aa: CASSSTDVNTEAFF

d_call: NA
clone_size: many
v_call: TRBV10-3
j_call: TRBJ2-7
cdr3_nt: TGTGCCAGCGGCAGGGGGGAGGGGGTAACCTACGAGCAGTACTTC
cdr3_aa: CASGRGEGVTYEQYF

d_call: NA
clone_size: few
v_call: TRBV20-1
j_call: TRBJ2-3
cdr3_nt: TGCAGTGCTAGAGATCGAAGAAGGGGAGATACGCAGTATTTT
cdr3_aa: CSARDRRRGDTQYF

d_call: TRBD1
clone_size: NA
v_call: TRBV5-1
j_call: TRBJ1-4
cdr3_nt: TGCGCCAGCAGAGATGGGACAGCCTCTAATGAAAAACTGTTTTTT
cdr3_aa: CASRDGTASNEKLFF

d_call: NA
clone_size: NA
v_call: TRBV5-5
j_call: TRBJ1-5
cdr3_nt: TGTGCCAGCAGCTTGGGGGAGGGGGGAATACAGCCCCAGCATTTT
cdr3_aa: CASSLGEGGIQPQHF

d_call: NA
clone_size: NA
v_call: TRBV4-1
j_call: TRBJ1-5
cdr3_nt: TGCGCCAGCAGCCAAAGGGAATATAGCAATCAGCCCCAGCATTTT
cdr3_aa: CASSQREYSNQPQHF

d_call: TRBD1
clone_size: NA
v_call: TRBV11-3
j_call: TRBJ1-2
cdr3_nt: TGTGCCAGCAGCTTAGATCAGGGGGCTTATGGCTACACCTTC
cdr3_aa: CASSLDQGAYGYTF

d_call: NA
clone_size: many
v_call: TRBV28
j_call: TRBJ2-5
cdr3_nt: TGTGCCAGCAGTTTCTCCAGGGATGCGACCCAGTACTTC
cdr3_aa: CASSFSRDATQYF

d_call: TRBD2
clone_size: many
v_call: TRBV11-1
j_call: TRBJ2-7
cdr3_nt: TGTGCCAGCAGGTTGACTAGCGGCTACGAGCAGTACTTC
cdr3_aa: CASRLTSGYEQYF

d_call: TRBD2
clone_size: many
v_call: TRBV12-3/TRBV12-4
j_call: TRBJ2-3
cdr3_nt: TGTGCCAGCAGGTCGACTAGCGGCACAGATACGCAGTATTTT
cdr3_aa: CASRSTSGTDTQYF

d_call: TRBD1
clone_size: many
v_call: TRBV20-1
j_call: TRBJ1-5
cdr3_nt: TGCAGTGCTACAGGGACAGGGGGCGAGTCAGGCAATCAGCCCCAGCATTTT
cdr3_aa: CSATGTGGESGNQPQHF

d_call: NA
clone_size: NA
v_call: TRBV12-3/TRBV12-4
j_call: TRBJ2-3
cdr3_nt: TGTGCCAGCAGCCCCCGCCAGAGGGGGACAGATACGCAGTATTTT
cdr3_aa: CASSPRQRGTDTQYF

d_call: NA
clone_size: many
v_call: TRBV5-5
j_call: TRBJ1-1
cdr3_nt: TGTGCCAGCAGCTCCTACGGGAGCGGCACTGAAGCTTTCTTT
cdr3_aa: CASSSYGSGTEAFF

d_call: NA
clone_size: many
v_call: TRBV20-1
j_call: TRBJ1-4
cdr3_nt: TGCAGTGCTAGAGACCCAGGGGCTGGAAAACTGTTTTTT
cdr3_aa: CSARDPGAGKLFF

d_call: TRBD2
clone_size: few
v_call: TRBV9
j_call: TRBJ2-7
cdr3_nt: TGTGCCAGCAGCCCCGGGGGGGCTCCGGTCCACGAGCAGTACTTC
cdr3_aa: CASSPGGAPVHEQYF

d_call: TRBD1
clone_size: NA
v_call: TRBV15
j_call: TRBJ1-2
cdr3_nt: TGTGCCACCAGCAGGACAGGGGGCGACTATGGCTACACCTTC
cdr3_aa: CATSRTGGDYGYTF

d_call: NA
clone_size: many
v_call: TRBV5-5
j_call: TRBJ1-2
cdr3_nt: TGTGCCAGCAGCTTGGCACAGGGTGAGGACTATGGCTACACCTTC
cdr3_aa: CASSLAQGEDYGYTF